This TCR beta chain was obtained from a study of T cells in Graves' hyperthyroidism and ophthalmopathy (dated by TCRdb to the late 2010s). In terms of the full investigation: Peripheral blood samples were taken at initial diagnosis, before any treatment was given. The study also compared thyroid tissue and blood T-cell repertoires from more than five Graves' hyperthyroidism patients. Once sampling was done, hyperthyroidism patients were given methimazole at a starting dose of 30 mg daily, whereas ophthalmopathy patients were given high-dose intravenous methylprednisolone. TCR V-J signatures able to tell the groups apart were searched for in a discovery cohort of more than 90 patients, of whom over 40 had Graves' ophthalmopathy and more than 55 had stable Graves' hyperthyroidism. An independent validation cohort of around 20 hyperthyroidism patients and over 15 patients who later progressed to ophthalmopathy tested prospective prediction of ophthalmopathy. The paper reports TCR Vbeta CDR3 sequencing of some 140 peripheral blood samples: some 44 ophthalmopathy, some 80 hyperthyroidism and some 17 progressor patients. The 75 to 100 discovery patients were divided at random into training and test sets in a 7:3 ratio. Points the paper makes about the study in general: Most expanded thyroid clonotypes (frequency above 0.001) were also detected in blood, suggesting blood repertoires may reflect thyroid immune responses. No statistical method was used to set the sample size in advance, and investigators knew the group allocation. In validation, progression to ophthalmopathy was predicted by the model with almost 71% sensitivity and 72% to 80% specificity, a median of approximately 6.5 months before onset. Ophthalmopathy was separated from stable hyperthyroidism by a 13 V-J signature model, with roughly 88% sensitivity and 81% to 82% specificity obtained in cross-validation and 80%/75% obtained in testing.

Stable Graves' hyperthyroidism was defined as the absence of progression to ophthalmopathy over 18 months of follow-up. Hyperthyroidism patients were newly diagnosed, with disease duration under 2 months, and aged 18 to 65 years. The study excluded patients with uncontrolled infections, other autoimmune diseases, pregnancy or lactation. Diagnoses were established on the basis of clinical symptoms, serum thyroxine and TRAb, thyroid ultrasound, and orbital computed tomography. Ficoll-Paque density gradient centrifugation was used to isolate PBMCs from 9.5 to 10 ml of fresh peripheral blood. Trizol reagent was used to extract total RNA, and RNA quality was then checked on an Agilent 2100 Bioanalyzer. Including the terminal cysteine and phenylalanine, the CDR3 comprises 16 residues. The kept DNA is CDR3 alone, 48 bases in frame from the first base. Trimming takes 4 bases off V and 4 bases off J; junction bases not matched to a gene: 9. CDR1 is given as SGHVS and CDR2 as FQNEAQ, both from the germline V gene.

The TCR beta CDR3 regions were amplified from RNA transcripts. A first-round RT-PCR of the TCR CDR3 used the HTBI primer set with the Qiagen OneStep RT-PCR kit. The libraries were constructed in a second round of multiplex PCR and then size-selected and purified. Paired-end sequencing of the libraries was performed with 100 bp reads on an Illumina HiSeq2000. The study's own analysis went as follows. SOAPnuke was used to process the raw data, removing reads that contained adapters or uncalled bases, had a mean Phred below 15, or lacked an exact match to the constant primer or identifier. High-quality paired reads were merged using COPE v1.2.5, and each unique nucleotide sequence was defined as a clonotype. MiTCR v1.1 was used to align clonotypes to the IMGT TRBV, TRBD and TRBJ reference segments. The analysis was restricted to V-J combinations with a frequency above 0.0001, which together covered 99.2% of the repertoires. The TCS score was defined as F50 (clonal expansion) divided by E x V (chaos), with BLOSUM62-based TCRdist calculated between CDR3 peptides within each V-J. Welch's t-statistics and random forest reduced around 520 V-J features to about 13, which were used in a naive Bayes classifier (R e1071). TCRdb reprocessed the public reads (quality trimming at Q25 with fastp, clone calling with MiXCR) and kept in-frame beta chains. A single entry per CDR3 protein holds the most common genes and DNA from its merged rows. These V and J calls are TCRdb output, not the study's own analysis. The sample table shows a few hundred thousand distinct CDR3 sequences, and 14% are seen once. 14% of the sample is in the top ten clones.

This clonotype showed up many times. The antigen it binds to is not known. Base qualities are not at hand, and no much larger clone is one base apart. Sequencing used blood. Recombination linked TRBV7-8 to TRBJ2-3; 9 junctional bases match TRBD1. The sequence was collected from a woman aged 40 to 50 with Graves' hyperthyroidism. For the CDR3, the sequence is CASSSLNRGRPDTQYF. The DNA reads as follows: TGTGCCAGCAGCTCATTAAACAGGGGGCGCCCAGATACGCAGTATTTT.